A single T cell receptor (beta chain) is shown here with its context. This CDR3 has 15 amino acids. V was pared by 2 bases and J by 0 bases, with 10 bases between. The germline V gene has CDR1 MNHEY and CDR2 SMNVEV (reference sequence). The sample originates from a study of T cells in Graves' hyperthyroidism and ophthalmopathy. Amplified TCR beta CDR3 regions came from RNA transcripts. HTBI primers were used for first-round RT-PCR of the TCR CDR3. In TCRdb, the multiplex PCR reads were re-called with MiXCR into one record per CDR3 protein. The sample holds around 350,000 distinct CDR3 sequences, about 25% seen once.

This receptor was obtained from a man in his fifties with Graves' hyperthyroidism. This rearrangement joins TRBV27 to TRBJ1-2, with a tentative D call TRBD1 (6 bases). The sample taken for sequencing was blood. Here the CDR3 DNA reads TGTGCCAGCAGTTTACAGGGGAGAGCTAACTATGGCTACACCTTC. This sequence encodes CASSLQGRANYGYTF.